This entry is about one TCR beta chain. This record comes from a study of blood T cell repertoires in COVID-19. Study in general: COVID-19 samples from acute and convalescent phases originated in the United States, Italy and Spain. T cells, B-cell-depleted T cells, or PBMCs supplied cDNA or gDNA.

Original methodology: Reference gene primer amplification gave nucleated cell count estimates. Generated by immunoSEQ multiplex PCR, the TCRdb table keeps only in-frame clones and is missing some. The V and J calls and clone size were taken over from that table, and D and trimming were inferred from the DNA. The sample holds fewer than 400,000 clones, around 84% seen once. CDR1 KGHDR and CDR2 SFDVKD come from the germline V gene. V was trimmed by 9 bases and J by 3 bases, leaving 10 bases between them. The length of the CDR3 is 13 residues. This sequence originates from a woman aged 18 to 35 with acute or convalescent COVID-19. This chain joins TRBV24-1 and TRBJ2-2; no clear D gene. Material: peripheral blood. The CDR3 DNA reads as TGTGCCACCTCTGCAGGCGACACCGGGGAGCTGTTTTTT. It translates to CATSAGDTGELFF.